Reported below is one T cell receptor beta chain. The sample is drawn from a study of T cell changes during pregnancy in multiple sclerosis. Repertoires were generated with immunoSEQ multiplex PCR, while TCRdb's copy carries only in-frame clones and drops some. The repertoire consists of about 36,000 clones, with 70% to 90% occurring once and the leading ten covering about 10%. The sequence came from a female donor with multiple sclerosis, enrolled in a pregnancy study. Specimen: CD8+ T cells from peripheral blood mononuclear cells, collected in the third trimester of pregnancy.

The CDR3 region is CASSRTGLAAYEQYF. CDR3 in DNA: TGTGCCAGCAGCCGAACGGGACTAGCGGCCTACGAGCAGTACTTC. The V and J genes are TRBV5-8 and TRBJ2-7; TRBD2 matches at 11 bases. J was trimmed by 2 bases and V by 4 bases; bases with no gene match: 5. This CDR3 is built from 15 residues. Germline loops: CDR1 SGHTS, CDR2 YDEGEE.